The sequence of this T cell receptor (beta chain) was determined in a study of control samples from healthy donors and cancer patients (dated by TCRdb to the early 2020s). Library preparation was by the immunoSEQ multiplex PCR assay. TCRdb re-hosts the immuneACCESS table, in-frame sequences only. Its copies lack some clones; in the studies checked, an unresolved V gene accounts for under half of them, and the cause for the rest is not known. The sample yields roughly 92,000 clones; about 88% were counted once. The top ten constitute roughly 1.3% of the sample. A remark on this clone: The clone's antigen remains unknown. No qualities accompany the bases; no much larger clone lies one base away.

The source is a woman between 50 and 59 years old in good health. Sequencing used blood.

The bases read TGCGCCAGCAGCCAATCCTGGGGAACCGGGGAGCTGTTTTTT. Its product reads: CASSQSWGTGELFF. The chain links TRBV4-3 with TRBJ2-2, with the D gene too uncertain to name. The germline V gene supplies CDR1 LGHNA and CDR2 YSLEER. Counted from cysteine to phenylalanine, this CDR3 has 14 amino acids. The read is trimmed to its CDR3 DNA, 42 bases read in frame from base 1. Relative to germline, V is 2 bases shorter and J is 5 bases shorter, with 9 bases between their ends.